This passage covers 23 T cell receptor beta chains from one sample sequenced in a study of shared clonotypes between healthy human individuals. Data came from immunoSEQ multiplex PCR; TCRdb stores just in-frame clones and leaves some out. The sample has fewer than 600,000 clones, approximately 79% seen once. Specimen: PBMCs. These receptors all stem from a woman aged 40 to 50 in good health. Some clones in this sample may be carry-over from other donors' samples.

This clone was seen only a few times. The chain couples TRBV15 to TRBJ2-7; TRBD2 agrees at 9 bases. Germline loops: CDR1 LNHNV, CDR2 YYDKDF (reference sequence). The CDR3 contains 16 residues. The trim removed 3 bases at V and 3 bases at J, leaving 9 bases unmatched. In nucleotides, the CDR3 is TGTGCCACCAGCAGGAACTTAGCGGGAGACGACTACGAGCAGTACTTC. Amino acid sequence: CATSRNLAGDDYEQYF.

This rearrangement joins TRBV7-8 to TRBJ1-1, with D unresolved. Germline CDR1 SGHVS, CDR2 FQNEAQ. Trimming left V 2 bases short and J 3 bases short, with 7 bases between. This CDR3 has 13 residues. The CDR3: CASSLRSDTEAFF. CDR3 sequence (DNA): TGTGCCAGCAGCTTACGGTCGGACACTGAAGCTTTCTTT.

The gene calls are TRBV28 and TRBJ2-7; perhaps D is TRBD1 or TRBD2 (6 bases each). In germline, CDR1 is MDHEN, CDR2 SYDVKM. Trimming shortened V by 3 bases and J by 6 bases, and 12 bases separated the two germline ends. The CDR3 totals 13 residues. CDR3: CASSFWGAGEQYF. The CDR3 DNA reads as TGTGCCAGCAGTTTTTGGGGGGCTGGCGAGCAGTACTTC.

The chain uses TRBV11-2 and TRBJ2-7; TRBD2 matches at 8 bases. Germline V gene data show CDR1 as SGHAT and CDR2 as FQNNGV. J gave up 2 bases and V 5 bases, and 14 bases lay outside the gene matches. This CDR3 has 17 amino acids. Written as DNA, the CDR3 is TGTGCCAGCAGCAGGGTAAGGGGAGCGGGAGCCCCCTACGAGCAGTACTTC. This translates into CASSRVRGAGAPYEQYF.

In its sample, this clone was seen a few times. The chain links TRBV10-2 to TRBJ1-1; D call uncertain. V lost 4 bases and J lost 5, with 8 bases in between. The CDR3 runs 12 residues. Germline CDR1 WSHSY, CDR2 SAAADI. The CDR3 DNA follows: TGCGCCAGCAGTGTTCAAAGGACTGAAGCTTTCTTT. Amino acids: CASSVQRTEAFF.

The chain couples TRBV11-1 to TRBJ2-5; 8 bases align to TRBD1. CDR1 and CDR2 from the germline V gene are SGHAT and FQDESV (reference sequence). The CDR3 loop spans 13 amino acids. Trimming took 5 bases from V and 5 from J; bases not matched to a gene: 4. CDR3 DNA sequence: TGTGCCAGCAGCACGCGACAGGGGGAGACCCAGTACTTC. This codes for CASSTRQGETQYF.

The genes are TRBV7-2 and TRBJ2-1, with 12 positions matching TRBD2. Trimming took 11 bases from V and 7 from J; bases not matched to a gene: 9. This CDR3 has 14 amino acids. Germline-derived CDR1 and CDR2 are SGHTA and FQGNSA. The DNA of the CDR3 is TGTGCCGGAGTGGAGACTAGCGGGGGTAATGAGCAGTTCTTC. Translation: CAGVETSGGNEQFF.

This sequence joins TRBV7-9 and TRBJ2-2; a weak D match, TRBD2 (6 bases). Germline CDR1 is SEHNR and CDR2 is FQNEAQ (reference sequence). CDR3 length: 14 amino acids. V was cut by 7 bases and J by 4 bases, with 13 bases left in between. Written as DNA, the CDR3 is TGTGCCAGCACCCCTTCGGGACTCACCGGGGAGCTGTTTTTT. The encoded protein is CASTPSGLTGELFF.

The genes are TRBV28 and TRBJ1-2; D may be TRBD1 (6 bases). The CDR3 consists of 10 residues. Germline CDR1 is MDHEN and CDR2 is SYDVKM. The V gene lost 10 bases and the J gene lost 7 bases, with 10 bases spanning the gap. The CDR3 protein is CATGVGGYTF. The CDR3 DNA sequence: TGTGCCACAGGGGTAGGTGGCTACACCTTC.

As regards this clone: Since a much larger clone is just one base distant, this may be a read error. The same CDR3 can be traced to other DNA sequences in this sample. The chain carries TRBV2 and TRBJ1-2; no definite D call. This CDR3 spans 13 amino acids. Deletions cut 3 bases from V and 8 bases from J, with 13 bases between. Germline loops: CDR1 SNHLY, CDR2 FYNNEI. CDR3: CASSETVDWGYTF. CDR3 sequence (DNA): TGTGCCAGCAGTGAGACCGTCGATTGGGGCTACACCTTC.

The chain carries TRBV29-1 and TRBJ1-2, with D perhaps TRBD1 (5 bases). The V gene's germline CDR1 is SQVTM and CDR2 ANQGSEA. The CDR3 totals 12 residues. With 7 bases removed from V and 0 bases from J, the gap between germline ends came to 9 bases. The CDR3 is CSAGFTNYGYTF. The DNA of the CDR3 is TGCAGCGCAGGGTTTACTAACTATGGCTACACCTTC.

This clone has only one observation. The chain employs TRBV25-1 and TRBJ2-2; possibly TRBD2 for D (6 bases). This CDR3 contains 16 residues. Germline CDR1 and CDR2: MGHDK and SYGVNS. Trimming left V 4 bases short and J 3 bases short, with 15 bases between. The DNA of the CDR3 is TGTGCCAGCAGTGTCACGGGGGTTCGTTACACCGGGGAGCTGTTTTTT. Protein: CASSVTGVRYTGELFF.

This chain connects TRBV10-3 to TRBJ2-5; D remains unclear. The length of the CDR3 is 14 residues. Trimming took 3 bases from V and 3 from J, leaving 11 bases between them. Germline values: CDR1 ENHRY, CDR2 SYGVKD. CDR3 amino acids: CAISDPPTEETQYF. The DNA for the CDR3 is TGTGCCATCAGTGATCCGCCGACGGAAGAGACCCAGTACTTC.

The rearrangement joins TRBV7-6 to TRBJ1-4; the match to TRBD1 covers 9 bases. The CDR3 is 14 residues long. The ends lost 4 bases at V and 8 bases at J; junction bases unmatched: 5. Germline V gives CDR1 SGHVS, CDR2 FNYEAQ. The DNA for the CDR3 is TGTGCCAGCAGCTGGGGACAGGGCTGGGAAAAACTGTTTTTT. Its protein is CASSWGQGWEKLFF.

The CDR3 sequence is CASKLNSWNDEQFF. In DNA form, the CDR3 reads TGTGCCAGCAAACTGAACTCCTGGAACGATGAGCAGTTCTTC. The V gene is TRBV11-1, the J gene TRBJ2-1; D is unclear. Trimming cost V 7 bases and J 8 bases, with 18 bases left between them. CDR1 SGHAT and CDR2 FQDESV come from the germline V gene (reference sequence). The CDR3 runs 14 residues.

The rearrangement links TRBV6-1 to TRBJ2-7, with unresolved D. The germline V gene encodes CDR1 MNHNS and CDR2 SASEGT. CDR3 size: 13 residues. Trimming pared 4 bases from V and 3 bases from J, leaving 10 bases between. This CDR3 is CASSVILLYEQYF. The DNA of the CDR3 is TGTGCCAGCAGTGTAATACTACTCTACGAGCAGTACTTC.

The CDR3 sequence: CASSQEGREVDTQYF. CDR3 bases: TGTGCCAGCAGCCAAGAAGGGCGGGAGGTTGATACGCAGTATTTT. The chain combines TRBV4-2 with TRBJ2-3, with 8 bases aligning to TRBD2. The ends lost 0 bases at V and 6 bases at J; junction bases unmatched: 5. The germline V gene has CDR1 LGHNA and CDR2 YNFKEQ. The CDR3 spans 15 residues.

The genes are TRBV2 and TRBJ2-5, with TRBD2 as a possible D gene (7 bases). Germline CDR1 reads SNHLY; CDR2 reads FYNNEI. The CDR3 consists of 14 residues. V lost 6 bases to trimming and J lost 4 bases, with 15 bases between them. This CDR3 is CASRIPGEGETQYF. The CDR3 nucleotides are TGTGCCAGCAGAATTCCAGGGGAGGGAGAGACCCAGTACTTC.

The chain is built from TRBV6-1 and TRBJ1-2; D not certain. The CDR3 sequence is 14 residues long. CDR1 and CDR2 from the germline V gene are MNHNS and SASEGT. V shed 6 bases and J shed 0 bases, with 11 bases lying between them. The CDR3 is CASRTGPSNYGYTF. The CDR3 DNA reads TGTGCCAGCAGGACCGGGCCTTCTAACTATGGCTACACCTTC.

The J gene is TRBJ2-5, the V gene TRBV28; 8 bases fit TRBD1. Unmatched junction bases numbered 1, after V lost 2 bases and J lost 2 bases. CDR3 length: 14 amino acids. The germline gives CDR1 MDHEN, CDR2 SYDVKM. CDR3 in amino acids: CASSLRQGQETQYF. The CDR3 region has the DNA TGTGCCAGCAGTTTAAGACAGGGGCAAGAGACCCAGTACTTC.

The V and J genes are TRBV28 and TRBJ2-7, with D tentatively TRBD1 or TRBD2 (5 bases each). The CDR3 has 14 amino acids. Germline V gene sequence: CDR1 MDHEN, CDR2 SYDVKM. V was trimmed by 3 bases and J by 1 base, leaving 10 bases between them. The CDR3 DNA follows: TGTGCCAGCAGTTTCGGGGCGATATCCTACGAGCAGTACTTC. The encoded protein is CASSFGAISYEQYF.

This rearrangement joins TRBV11-2 to TRBJ1-1; tentatively, D is TRBD1 (6 bases). CDR3 length equals 13 residues. Per the germline V gene, CDR1 is SGHAT and CDR2 is FQNNGV. V was pared by 3 bases and J by 11 bases, with 16 bases between. The CDR3 here is CASSFGGGQKAFF. CDR3 DNA sequence: TGTGCCAGCAGCTTTGGAGGAGGACAGAAGGCTTTCTTT.

CDR3 in DNA: TGTGCCAGCAGCCACGGACCTGTTGAGGGCTACACCTTC. Its protein product is CASSHGPVEGYTF. This chain connects TRBV5-4 to TRBJ1-2; D is ambiguous. V lost 4 bases, J lost 8 bases, and 15 bases lay in between. Germline V gene sequence: CDR1 SGHNT, CDR2 YYREEE (reference sequence). CDR3 size: 13 residues.